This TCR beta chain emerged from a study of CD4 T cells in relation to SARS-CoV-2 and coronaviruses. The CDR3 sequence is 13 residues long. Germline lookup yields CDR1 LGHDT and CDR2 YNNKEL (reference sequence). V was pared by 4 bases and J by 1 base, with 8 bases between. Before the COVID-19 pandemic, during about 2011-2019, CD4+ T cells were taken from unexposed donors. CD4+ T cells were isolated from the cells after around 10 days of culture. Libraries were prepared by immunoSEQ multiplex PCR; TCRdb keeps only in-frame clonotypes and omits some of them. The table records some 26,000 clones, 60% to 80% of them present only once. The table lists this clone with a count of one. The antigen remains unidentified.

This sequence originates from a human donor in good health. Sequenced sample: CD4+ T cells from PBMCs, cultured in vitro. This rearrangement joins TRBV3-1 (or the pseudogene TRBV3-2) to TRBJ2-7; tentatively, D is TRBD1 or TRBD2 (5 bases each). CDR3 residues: CASSRDGSYEQYF. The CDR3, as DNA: TGTGCCAGCAGCCGGGACGGTTCCTACGAGCAGTACTTC.